These 6 T cell receptor beta chains were all obtained from the same sample, sequenced in a study of shared clonotypes between healthy human individuals. Sequencing used immunoSEQ multiplex PCR; TCRdb keeps in-frame clones, though not all of them. The sample yields 550,000 to 600,000 clones, around three quarters seen once. The sequencing sample was made of PBMCs. Receptors originate from a middle-aged woman in good health. Some clones in this sample may be carry-over from other donors' samples.

The V call is TRBV29-1, the J call TRBJ2-3; 12 bases are a match to TRBD1. Germline loops: CDR1 SQVTM, CDR2 ANQGSEA. This CDR3 has 15 amino acids. With 7 bases clipped from V and 6 bases from J, the junction kept 11 bases outside the gene matches. DNA for the CDR3: TGCAGCGCCGGCAGGGACAGGGGGCATGCCGATACGCAGTATTTT. This translates into CSAGRDRGHADTQYF.

This chain uses TRBV11-2 with TRBJ2-5, with TRBD1 identical over 7 bases. Germline V gene sequence: CDR1 SGHAT, CDR2 FQNNGV. The CDR3 totals 15 residues. With V trimmed by 5 bases and J by 1 base, 7 bases remained unmatched. This CDR3 reads CASSPGTVVQETQYF. CDR3 nucleotides: TGTGCCAGCAGCCCCGGGACAGTGGTCCAAGAGACCCAGTACTTC.

This clone was detected only a few times. The J gene is TRBJ1-1, the V gene TRBV18; 8 bases are a match to TRBD1. CDR1 and CDR2 from the germline V gene are KGHSH and LQKENI. The CDR3 has 14 residues. After removal of 4 bases from V and 5 bases from J, the junction contained 6 bases not matched to a gene. The CDR3 here is CASSLQGEGTEAFF. CDR3 DNA sequence: TGTGCCAGCTCACTACAGGGGGAAGGGACTGAAGCTTTCTTT.

This clone has only one observation. The chain employs TRBV9 and TRBJ1-1, with D hard to call. The CDR3 is 15 residues long. The V end was cut by 3 bases, the J end by 7 bases, with 19 bases between. Germline V gives CDR1 SGDLS, CDR2 YYNGEE. The CDR3 coding sequence is TGTGCCAGCAGCGCCGCGACCCTTTTTGGCCATGAAGCTTTCTTT. This encodes CASSAATLFGHEAFF.

CDR3: CASSLLAGTQETQYF. The CDR3 DNA sequence: TGCGCCAGCAGTTTACTAGCGGGAACTCAAGAGACCCAGTACTTC. The V gene is TRBV5-1, the J gene TRBJ2-5, with TRBD2 matching 10 bases. Germline CDR1 is SGHRS and CDR2 is YFSETQ. Trimming removed 5 bases from V and 2 bases from J; junction bases left unmatched: 6. The CDR3 has 15 residues.

CDR3 loop: CASSLGGGEQYF. CDR3 DNA sequence: TGTGCCAGCAGCTTAGGAGGGGGCGAGCAGTACTTC. The rearrangement joins TRBV7-9 to TRBJ2-7; tentatively, D is TRBD1 (6 bases). Deletions cut 1 base from V and 6 bases from J, with 7 bases between. The CDR3 is 12 residues long. Germline assignment: CDR1 SEHNR and CDR2 FQNEAQ (reference sequence).